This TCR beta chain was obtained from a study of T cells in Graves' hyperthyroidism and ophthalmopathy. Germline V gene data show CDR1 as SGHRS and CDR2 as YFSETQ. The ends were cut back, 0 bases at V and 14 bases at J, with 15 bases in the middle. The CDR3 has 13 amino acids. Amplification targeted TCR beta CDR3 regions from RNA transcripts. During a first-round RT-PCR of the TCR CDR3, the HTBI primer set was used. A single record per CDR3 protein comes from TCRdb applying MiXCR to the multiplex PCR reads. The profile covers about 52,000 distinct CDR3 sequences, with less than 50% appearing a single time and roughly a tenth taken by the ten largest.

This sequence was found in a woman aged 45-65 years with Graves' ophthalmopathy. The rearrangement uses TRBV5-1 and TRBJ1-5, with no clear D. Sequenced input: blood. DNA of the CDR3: TGCGCCAGCAGCTTGGGAGGGCCAGCCTACGAGCATTTT. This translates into CASSLGGPAYEHF. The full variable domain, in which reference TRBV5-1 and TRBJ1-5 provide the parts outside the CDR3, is KAGVTQTPRYLIKTRGQQVTLSCSPISGHRSVSWYQQTPGQGLQFLFEYFSETQRNKGNFPGRFSGRQFSNSRSEMNVSTLELGDSALYLCASSLGGPAYEHFGDGTRLSIL.